These 26 T cell receptor beta chains share one sample of origin, sequenced in a study of blood T cell repertoires in COVID-19 (dated by TCRdb to 2018 to 2020). Receptor amplification or capture employed the immunoSEQ multiplex PCR assay. TCRdb took over this immuneACCESS table, retaining in-frame rearrangements with V and J assigned. Such tables are incomplete; in checked studies, under half of the missing clones stem from an unresolved V gene, and the remainder is unexplained. In all, the sample holds some 160,000 clones, and 85% of those were seen once. Of the sample, 6.2% is held by the ten largest clones. Sequencing was performed on PBMCs or T cells enriched from blood (not recorded which). These receptor sequences come from a woman aged 35 to 49 who had recovered from COVID-19.

The rearrangement joins TRBV27 to TRBJ2-3; 9 bases are a match to TRBD2. J was trimmed by 6 bases and V by 4 bases; bases with no gene match: 11. Germline CDR1 is MNHEY and CDR2 is SMNVEV (reference sequence). This CDR3 contains 16 residues. The CDR3 spells CASSSRLAGRVDTQYF. Here the CDR3 DNA reads TGTGCCAGCAGTTCGCGGCTAGCGGGGAGGGTGGATACGCAGTATTTT.

CDR3 region: CASSVGTGSYNSPLHF. The DNA for the CDR3 is TGTGCCAGCAGCGTCGGAACAGGGTCCTATAATTCACCCCTCCACTTT. V gene TRBV7-6 combines with J gene TRBJ1-6; possible D gene TRBD1, 6 bases. CDR1 and CDR2 from the germline V gene are SGHVS and FNYEAQ. V was cut by 5 bases and J by 1 base, with 12 bases left in between. The CDR3 consists of 16 residues.

This clone was recorded once. V gene TRBV4-1 combines with J gene TRBJ2-2; 14 bases map to TRBD2. Germline values: CDR1 MGHRA, CDR2 YSYEKL. The V segment lost 4 bases and the J segment 0 bases; nucleotides outside the gene matches: 7. The CDR3 spans 19 residues. The CDR3 sequence: CASSREGLAGASNTGELFF. The CDR3 bases are TGCGCCAGCAGCCGAGAGGGACTAGCGGGGGCTTCGAACACCGGGGAGCTGTTTTTT.

The J gene is TRBJ1-2, the V gene TRBV10-2, with 7 bases that match TRBD1. This CDR3 has 13 residues. Germline V gene lookup returns CDR1 WSHSY and CDR2 SAAADI. Trimming took 6 bases from V and 4 from J; bases not matched to a gene: 5. In DNA, the CDR3 is TGCGCCAGCAGCCATAGGGGGCCCTATGGCTACACCTTC. This codes for CASSHRGPYGYTF.

This sequence joins TRBV27 and TRBJ2-7, with TRBD2 matching over 8 bases. V was clipped by 6 bases and J by 6 bases; unmatched bases: 7. CDR3 length equals 13 residues. Germline V gene lookup returns CDR1 MNHEY and CDR2 SMNVEV (reference sequence). Here the CDR3 reads CASRAGARVEQYF. CDR3 DNA sequence: TGTGCCAGCAGAGCGGGAGCGCGTGTCGAGCAGTACTTC.

V gene TRBV13 combines with J gene TRBJ2-5; 10 positions agree with TRBD2. This CDR3 contains 13 residues. The ends lost 8 bases at V and 5 bases at J; junction bases unmatched: 5. In germline, CDR1 is PRHDT, CDR2 FYEKMQ (reference sequence). CDR3 DNA sequence: TGTGCCAGCGCAGCGGGGGGGCGCGAGACCCAGTACTTC. Its translation is CASAAGGRETQYF.

V is TRBV27 and J is TRBJ2-7; 7 bases are shared with TRBD2. The CDR3 consists of 14 residues. The V gene's germline CDR1 is MNHEY and CDR2 SMNVEV (reference sequence). V dropped 7 bases and J dropped 7; count of bases not matched to a gene: 13. The CDR3 loop reads CASIDLREAREQYF. In DNA, the CDR3 is TGTGCCAGCATCGATCTCCGGGAGGCAAGAGAGCAGTACTTC.

This chain connects TRBV4-1 to TRBJ2-4; weak D call: TRBD1 (5 bases). The CDR3 is 15 amino acids. The V end lost 5 bases, the J end lost 5 bases, and 16 bases lay between the germline ends. CDR1 is MGHRA, CDR2 YSYEKL, per germline. The CDR3, as DNA: TGCGCCAGCAGCTACAGTTCCATGGGGCAAAACATTCAGTACTTC. This sequence encodes CASSYSSMGQNIQYF.

The rearrangement uses TRBV25-1 and TRBJ2-1; TRBD2 agrees at 10 bases. The germline V gene encodes CDR1 MGHDK and CDR2 SYGVNS. The CDR3 totals 16 residues. V lost 2 bases to trimming and J lost 3 bases; unmatched junction nucleotides: 4. The CDR3 is CASSEPGLAHYNEQFF. The CDR3 region has the DNA TGTGCCAGCAGTGAACCGGGACTAGCGCACTACAATGAGCAGTTCTTC.

The rearrangement uses TRBV11-2 and TRBJ1-6; 10 positions agree with TRBD1. Germline trimming cut 5 bases from V and 7 bases from J; bases unmatched to any gene: 8. Per germline, CDR1 SGHAT and CDR2 FQNNGV. The CDR3 totals 16 residues. The CDR3, as DNA: TGTGCCAGCAGCGTCTTACCGGGACAGGGGAATTCACCCCTCCACTTT. Its translation is CASSVLPGQGNSPLHF.

The chain recombines TRBV29-1 with TRBJ2-1, with TRBD2 matching 13 bases. Germline CDR1 and CDR2: SQVTM and ANQGSEA. CDR3 length: 16 residues. Trimming cost V 5 bases and J 3 bases; bases outside gene matches: 7. CDR3 in amino acids: CSVTGLAGAIYNEQFF. The CDR3 bases are TGCAGCGTTACCGGACTAGCGGGAGCGATCTACAATGAGCAGTTCTTC.

The chain uses TRBV7-2 and TRBJ2-7; the match to TRBD1 covers 11 bases. Germline V gene sequence: CDR1 SGHTA, CDR2 FQGNSA. V lost 0 bases and J lost 4; bases outside the gene matches: 5. There are 16 residues in the CDR3. The CDR3 loop reads CASSLALGTGGYEQYF. The CDR3 DNA sequence: TGTGCCAGCAGCTTAGCGCTGGGGACAGGGGGATACGAGCAGTACTTC.

This chain links TRBV6-8 with TRBJ2-5, with 10 positions matching TRBD1. CDR3 size: 14 residues. From germline, CDR1 is MNHGY and CDR2 SAAAGT. Unmatched junction bases numbered 4, after V lost 6 bases and J lost 3 bases. CDR3 nucleotide sequence: TGTGCCAGCAGCAAAGGGACAGGGGAAGAGACCCAGTACTTC. Residues: CASSKGTGEETQYF.

Here the CDR3 reads CASSIRGGSYNSPLHF. DNA of the CDR3: TGTGCCAGCAGCATTAGAGGGGGTTCCTATAATTCACCCCTCCACTTT. V usage is TRBV21-1 and J usage is TRBJ1-6; TRBD1, the D gene given by the table, was not confirmed from the DNA. TRBV21-1 constitutes a pseudogene. The CDR3 has 16 residues.

The chain recombines TRBV6-1 with TRBJ1-5; 10 positions match TRBD1. The V and J ends lost 2 bases and 6 bases, in that order; junction bases with no gene match: 16. CDR3 size: 19 residues. CDR1 is MNHNS and CDR2 is SASEGT in the germline V gene. The CDR3 reads CASSEQTETGGGRLQPQHF. The CDR3 DNA reads TGTGCCAGCAGTGAACAGACGGAGACAGGGGGCGGCCGGCTTCAGCCCCAGCATTTT.

This chain connects TRBV9 to TRBJ1-1, with TRBD1 identical over 7 bases. CDR1 SGDLS and CDR2 YYNGEE come from the germline V gene. The V gene end was trimmed by 4 bases and the J gene end by 6 bases; junction bases not matched to a gene: 9. There are 14 residues in the CDR3. CDR3 DNA: TGTGCCAGCAGCTTTGGGAGAGGGGGCCCTGAAGCTTTCTTT. This translates into CASSFGRGGPEAFF.

The chain combines TRBV5-4 with TRBJ2-1; D call uncertain. Germline V lookup: CDR1 SGHNT, CDR2 YYREEE (reference sequence). V was pared by 5 bases and J by 7 bases, with 10 bases between. The CDR3 has 12 amino acids. CDR3 amino acids: CASRTRSNEQFF. In DNA form, the CDR3 reads TGTGCCAGCAGAACACGATCTAATGAGCAGTTCTTC.

The V and J genes are TRBV27 and TRBJ1-3; D perhaps matches TRBD1 (5 bases). The CDR3 runs 15 residues. Trimming left V 6 bases short and J 1 base short, with 13 bases between. CDR1 is MNHEY, CDR2 SMNVEV, per germline (reference sequence). CDR3 region: CASRPPGGSGNTIYF. CDR3 in DNA: TGTGCCAGCAGGCCCCCGGGGGGTTCTGGAAACACCATATATTTT.

This rearrangement joins TRBV7-9 to TRBJ2-1; TRBD2 matches 8 bases. J lost 8 bases, V lost 0 bases, and 9 bases had no gene match. The CDR3 is 16 residues long. In germline, CDR1 is SEHNR, CDR2 FQNEAQ (reference sequence). The CDR3 DNA reads TGTGCCAGCAGCTTAGCGCGGGGCGGGGGGCCGGATGAGCAGTTCTTC. It is translated as CASSLARGGGPDEQFF.

V usage is TRBV30 and J usage is TRBJ2-7, with a possible D match to TRBD2 (5 bases). This CDR3 is 13 amino acids long. From germline, CDR1 is GTSNPN and CDR2 SVGIG (reference sequence). Trimming pared 4 bases from V and 3 bases from J, leaving 13 bases between. The CDR3 spells CAWKLPGIYEQYF. CDR3 in DNA: TGTGCCTGGAAACTCCCCGGGATCTACGAGCAGTACTTC. The whole variable domain, filled in from reference TRBV30 and TRBJ2-7, reads SQTIHQWPATLVQPVGSPLSLECTVEGTSNPNLYWYRQAAGRGLQLLFYSVGIGQISSEVPQNLSASRPQDRQFILSSKKLLLSDSGFYLCAWKLPGIYEQYFGPGTRLTVT.

The J gene is TRBJ2-5, the V gene TRBV9, with TRBD1 identical over 8 bases. Trimming removed 0 bases from V and 9 bases from J; junction bases left unmatched: 10. CDR3 size: 15 residues. Germline-derived CDR1 and CDR2 are SGDLS and YYNGEE. In nucleotides, the CDR3 is TGTGCCAGCAGCGTAGCTGGGACAGGAGAATCATCCCAGTACTTC. It specifies CASSVAGTGESSQYF.

The V gene is TRBV7-9, the J gene TRBJ2-1, with 15 bases that match TRBD2. The CDR3 is 16 amino acids. Per germline, CDR1 SEHNR and CDR2 FQNEAQ (reference sequence). V was pared by 1 base and J by 7 bases, with 2 bases of the junction left unmatched. CDR3 nucleotide sequence: TGTGCCAGCAGCTTAGGGACTAGCGGGAGGGTTAATGAGCAGTTCTTC. The encoded protein is CASSLGTSGRVNEQFF.

The V call is TRBV10-3, the J call TRBJ1-6; the D is unclear. Per the germline V gene, CDR1 is ENHRY and CDR2 is SYGVKD. The CDR3 has 13 amino acids. Trimming removed 6 bases at V and 10 bases at J, with 13 bases between. The CDR3 nucleotides are TGTGCCATCAGAGAGGACGGGAGGTCACCCCTCCACTTT. As protein: CAIREDGRSPLHF.

This chain connects TRBV2 to TRBJ2-1; 9 bases map to TRBD2. The junction had 5 bases not matched to a gene; V was cut back by 8 bases and J by 9 bases. The CDR3 consists of 12 residues. Per the germline V gene, CDR1 is SNHLY and CDR2 is FYNNEI. The DNA for the CDR3 is TGTGCCAGCGGGACTAGCTTAAGTGAGCAGTTCTTC. The encoded protein is CASGTSLSEQFF. The full variable domain, rest sourced from reference TRBV2 and TRBJ2-1, is EPEVTQTPSHQVTQMGQEVILRCVPISNHLYFYWYRQILGQKVEFLVSFYNNEISEKSEIFDDQFSVERPDGSNFTLKIRSTKLEDSAMYFCASGTSLSEQFFGPGTRLTVL.

This chain joins TRBV2 and TRBJ2-7; D is possibly TRBD2 (6 bases). There are 15 residues in the CDR3. The V end lost 2 bases, the J end lost 3 bases, and 14 bases lay between the germline ends. CDR1 and CDR2 (germline): SNHLY, FYNNEI. The CDR3 bases are TGTGCCAGCAGTGAATTTGGGACTTTGGGCTACGAGCAGTACTTC. This codes for CASSEFGTLGYEQYF.

This clone was detected only once. The chain joins TRBV4-1 to TRBJ1-4; 9 bases are shared with TRBD1. The CDR3 extends over 15 amino acids. Germline CDR1 MGHRA, CDR2 YSYEKL. V gave up 4 bases and J gave up 8 bases; unmatched junction bases: 8. The CDR3 DNA reads TGCGCCAGCAGCCTACCGGACAGGGGAGGAGAAAAACTGTTTTTT. The encoded protein is CASSLPDRGGEKLFF.